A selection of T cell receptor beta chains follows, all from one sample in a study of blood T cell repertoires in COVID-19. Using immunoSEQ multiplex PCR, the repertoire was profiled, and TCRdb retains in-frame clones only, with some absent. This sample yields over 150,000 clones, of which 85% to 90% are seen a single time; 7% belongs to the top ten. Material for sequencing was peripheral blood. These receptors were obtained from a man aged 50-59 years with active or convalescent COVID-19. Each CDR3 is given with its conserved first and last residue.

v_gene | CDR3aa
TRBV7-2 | CASSSPTGTGYNSPLHF
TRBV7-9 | CASSFTSGSNEQFF
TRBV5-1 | CASSLVGQGTDTQYF
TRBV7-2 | CASRSERYQPQHF
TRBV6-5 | CASSYSFSEADTQYF
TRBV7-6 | CASSSQALFSGNTIYF
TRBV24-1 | CATQPGGQQPQHF
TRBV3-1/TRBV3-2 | CASSQRVGGLDYNSPLHF
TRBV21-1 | CASRGGDYGYTF
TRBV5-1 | CASKLESSYNEQFF
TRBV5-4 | CASSGLGVAGGVGDTQYF
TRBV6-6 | CASSTSGRDSYEQYF
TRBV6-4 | CASSDVVSYEQYF
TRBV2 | CASGGRAATGELFF
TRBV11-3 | CASSQQGAGRDTQYF
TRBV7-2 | CASSLAVGDNQPQHF
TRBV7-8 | CASSLEDRALHF
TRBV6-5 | CASSFYRGETQYF
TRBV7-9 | CASSLADRVGGYTF
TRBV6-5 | CASSYSYREGYGYTF
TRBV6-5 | CASSQLAGTYNEQFF
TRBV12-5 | CASGSRMIGGTAGEKLFF
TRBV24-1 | CATSDPGRRQETQYF
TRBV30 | CAWTPTGLYGYTF
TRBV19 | CASSWPSGIQPQHF
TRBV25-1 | CASSPWTSGGEETQYF
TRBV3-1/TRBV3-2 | CASSLTGGQGSTNEKLFF
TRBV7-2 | CASSLWALYEQYF
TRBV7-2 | CASSLTGEETQYF